These 3 T cell receptor beta chains were sequenced from one sample in a study of blood T cell repertoires in COVID-19. Clones were sequenced by immunoSEQ multiplex PCR, and TCRdb holds only the in-frame ones, with some missing. The top ten clones hold approximately 8% of a sample with nearly 200,000 clones, roughly nine tenths of them seen once. Sequenced: PBMCs or T cells enriched from blood (not recorded which). These TCRs come from a woman younger than 35 who had recovered from COVID-19.

The gene calls are TRBV2 and TRBJ2-7; D gene ambiguous. CDR1 and CDR2 (germline): SNHLY, FYNNEI. The CDR3 consists of 11 residues. V lost 6 bases and J lost 7, with 10 bases in between. CDR3 DNA: TGTGCCAGCAGCGTCAATCGGGAGCAGTACTTC. Its translation: CASSVNREQYF.

This clone came up once. The J gene is TRBJ1-6, the V gene TRBV6-1; D ambiguous. CDR3 length: 15 amino acids. Per the germline V gene, CDR1 is MNHNS and CDR2 is SASEGT. Trimming pared 3 bases from V and 6 bases from J, leaving 12 bases between. The CDR3 nucleotides read TGTGCCAGCAGTGATAATGGAGGCTCTAATTCACCCCTCCACTTT. It is translated as CASSDNGGSNSPLHF.

The chain has TRBV19 and TRBJ2-7; 10 bases map to TRBD1. Per the germline V gene, CDR1 is LNHDA and CDR2 is SQIVND (reference sequence). The length of the CDR3 is 13 residues. J was trimmed by 7 bases and V by 7 bases; bases with no gene match: 7. DNA for the CDR3: TGTGCCAGTAAACGACAGGGGGCGCAAGAGCAGTACTTC. It codes for CASKRQGAQEQYF.